The 6 T cell receptor beta chains below come from one sample, sequenced in a study of cytomegalovirus exposure and HLA in healthy donors (dated by TCRdb to the late 2010s). The library was generated by the immunoSEQ multiplex PCR assay. For the multiplex PCR, a mixture combining 60 forward primers for TCR Vbeta segments and 13 reverse primers for TCR Jbeta segments was used. In TCRdb, the immuneACCESS table is reduced to in-frame sequences with V and J assigned. These tables do not hold every clone; where another copy was compared, an unresolved V gene accounts for under half, and the others remain unexplained. The sample profile shows 120,000 to 150,000 clones; roughly 80% of them were found once. The ten top clones hold less than 8% of the sample. Specimen: PBMCs. The source of these receptors is a woman aged 40 to 50 in good health and CMV-seropositive.

V and J are TRBV5-1 and TRBJ1-1; TRBD1 might be the D (6 bases). This CDR3 has 15 amino acids. V was cut by 4 bases and J by 2 bases, with 15 bases left in between. Germline V gene sequence: CDR1 SGHRS, CDR2 YFSETQ. This chain's CDR3 is CASSPGTGSNTEAFF. Written as DNA, the CDR3 is TGCGCCAGCAGCCCGGGCACAGGGAGTAACACTGAAGCTTTCTTT.

The chain employs TRBV6-5 and TRBJ1-1; a weak D match, TRBD1 (6 bases). Trimming pared 0 bases from V and 11 bases from J, leaving 19 bases between. The CDR3 extends over 15 amino acids. Germline CDR1 reads MNHEY; CDR2 reads SVGAGI. In DNA form, the CDR3 reads TGTGCCAGCAGTTACTCCCCCGGGGACCAGGGGCGTGCTTTCTTT. This codes for CASSYSPGDQGRAFF.

The rearrangement links TRBV28 to TRBJ2-1; D may be TRBD1 (5 bases). V was clipped by 3 bases and J by 0 bases, with 6 bases between them. Germline V gene data show CDR1 as MDHEN and CDR2 as SYDVKM. The CDR3 runs 14 residues. The CDR3 sequence: CASSFDSSYNEQFF. The CDR3 DNA follows: TGTGCCAGCAGTTTCGACAGCTCCTACAATGAGCAGTTCTTC.

The chain employs TRBV19 and TRBJ1-2; D gene unclear. The CDR3 runs to 17 residues. V was trimmed by 4 bases and J by 2 bases, leaving 20 bases between them. From germline, CDR1 is LNHDA and CDR2 SQIVND (reference sequence). CDR3 protein: CASSTPPGVGKNYGYTF. For the CDR3, the DNA is TGTGCCAGTAGTACCCCCCCCGGGGTGGGGAAAAACTATGGCTACACCTTC.

The chain carries TRBV19 and TRBJ1-1, with D unresolved. V was shortened by 7 bases and J by 0 bases, with 9 bases between the two germline ends. The CDR3 is made up of 13 amino acids. Germline V CDR1 and CDR2: LNHDA, SQIVND (reference sequence). CDR3 in DNA: TGTGCCAGTACCGACTTAATGAACACTGAAGCTTTCTTT. The encoded protein is CASTDLMNTEAFF.

The chain is built from TRBV10-3 and TRBJ1-1, with D possibly TRBD1 on 6 matching bases. CDR3 length equals 11 residues. The ends were cut back, 6 bases at V and 11 bases at J, with 13 bases in the middle. Germline CDR1 is ENHRY and CDR2 is SYGVKD. CDR3 residues: CAISAGVDAFF. CDR3 coding DNA: TGTGCCATCAGCGCAGGGGTGGACGCTTTCTTT.